The 15 T cell receptor beta chains given below trace back to one sample, sequenced in a study of T cell repertoires in cytomegalovirus infection. TCRdb reprocessed the reads with MiXCR, giving one entry per CDR3 protein. This sample has some 700,000 distinct CDR3 sequences, with roughly 33% found just once. Which antigens these TCRs recognize remains unknown. The sequencing used cultured PBMCs, collected from culture after CMV antigen stimulation. These receptor sequences come from a human donor in good health (CMV status not recorded). Some clones in this sample may be carry-over from other donors' samples.

The chain has TRBV5-4 and TRBJ1-1, with TRBD1 matching over 7 bases. Trimming cost V 3 bases and J 1 base; bases outside gene matches: 15. Germline-derived CDR1 and CDR2 are SGHNT and YYREEE (reference sequence). The length of the CDR3 is 18 residues. The chain's CDR3 is CASSSRTNRGTANTEAFF. The CDR3, as DNA: TGTGCCAGCAGCTCTCGGACGAACAGGGGAACAGCGAACACTGAAGCTTTCTTT.

This clonotype was picked up a small number of times. This chain connects TRBV19 to TRBJ1-4; a possible D gene is TRBD1 (5 bases). Germline CDR1 reads LNHDA; CDR2 reads SQIVND (reference sequence). Trimming shortened V by 6 bases and J by 8 bases, and 10 bases separated the two germline ends. CDR3 size: 12 residues. CDR3 region: CASRRGGEKLFF. In DNA, the CDR3 is TGTGCCAGTAGGAGGGGAGGAGAAAAACTGTTTTTT.

The rearrangement uses TRBV7-9 and TRBJ1-2; D remains ambiguous. Trimming removed 1 base from V and 4 bases from J, with 10 bases in between. Looked up from germline, CDR1 is SEHNR and CDR2 is FQNEAQ (reference sequence). There are 14 residues in the CDR3. This chain's CDR3 is CASSLESSIYGYTF. CDR3 in DNA: TGTGCCAGCAGCTTAGAAAGCAGTATCTATGGCTACACCTTC.

This clonotype was seen at least ten times. The chain joins TRBV7-2 to TRBJ2-1; TRBD2 is a possible D gene (6 bases). Trimming removed 3 bases at V and 8 bases at J, with 11 bases between. CDR1 and CDR2 from the germline V gene are SGHTA and FQGNSA. This CDR3 is built from 13 residues. Written as DNA, the CDR3 is TGTGCCAGCAGCTTGCGGGGTAGCCATGAGCAGTTCTTC. Translating gives CASSLRGSHEQFF.

The chain has TRBV20-1 and TRBJ1-4, with 7 bases identical to TRBD1. The CDR3 is 13 amino acids. Germline CDR1 is DFQATT and CDR2 is SNEGSKA (reference sequence). Germline trimming cut 5 bases from V and 10 bases from J; bases unmatched to any gene: 10. This CDR3 is CSAHRDSGPKLFF. The CDR3 nucleotides read TGCAGTGCTCACCGGGACAGTGGCCCAAAACTGTTTTTT.

J is TRBJ1-4 and V is TRBV20-1, with a tentative D call TRBD1 (6 bases). The germline V gene encodes CDR1 DFQATT and CDR2 SNEGSKA (reference sequence). V gave up 5 bases and J gave up 5 bases, with 15 bases separating them. CDR3 size: 14 residues. CDR3 sequence: CSAVFPTGNEKLFF. CDR3 bases: TGCAGTGCTGTATTTCCCACAGGGAATGAAAAACTGTTTTTT.

The J gene is TRBJ2-1, the V gene TRBV19; 10 bases align to TRBD2. Germline V CDR1 and CDR2: LNHDA, SQIVND (reference sequence). The CDR3 has 16 amino acids. Unmatched junction bases numbered 6, after V lost 3 bases and J lost 4 bases. In nucleotides, the CDR3 is TGTGCCAGTAGTATCGAACGAGCGGGAGGGTACAATGAGCAGTTCTTC. This codes for CASSIERAGGYNEQFF.

The chain recombines TRBV4-1 with TRBJ2-1; D is possibly TRBD2 (6 bases). Germline CDR1 MGHRA, CDR2 YSYEKL. CDR3 length: 17 amino acids. V was trimmed by 1 base and J by 7 bases, leaving 20 bases between them. The CDR3 coding sequence is TGCGCCAGCAGCCAAGTTCCGGACGGAGGGGTTGGGAATGAGCAGTTCTTC. Amino acids: CASSQVPDGGVGNEQFF.

J is TRBJ1-4 and V is TRBV6-1, with D unclear. V gave up 3 bases and J gave up 8 bases, with 16 bases separating them. The CDR3 is 15 residues long. Germline V CDR1 and CDR2: MNHNS, SASEGT. The CDR3 sequence is CASSEATQSWEKLFF. For the CDR3, the DNA is TGTGCCAGCAGTGAGGCCACTCAGTCGTGGGAAAAACTGTTTTTT.

This clonotype was detected only a few times. The gene calls are TRBV20-1 and TRBJ1-4; D ambiguous. From germline, CDR1 is DFQATT and CDR2 SNEGSKA (reference sequence). V lost 6 bases to trimming and J lost 0 bases, with 8 bases between them. The CDR3 length is 13 residues. In DNA form, the CDR3 reads TGCAGTGCGCCCGATGCAACTAATGAAAAACTGTTTTTT. Translating it yields CSAPDATNEKLFF.

This chain uses TRBV15 with TRBJ2-1; no firm D call. The V and J ends lost 4 bases and 3 bases respectively, with 10 bases between them. Per germline, CDR1 LNHNV and CDR2 YYDKDF (reference sequence). The CDR3 is 14 amino acids. CDR3 amino acids: CATSMQTGYNEQFF. Here the CDR3 DNA reads TGTGCCACCAGCATGCAGACGGGCTACAATGAGCAGTTCTTC.

The chain employs TRBV7-2 and TRBJ1-2, with a possible D match to TRBD1 (6 bases). Germline CDR1 SGHTA, CDR2 FQGNSA. The CDR3 has 15 residues. The V end lost 4 bases, the J end lost 5 bases, and 17 bases lay between the germline ends. CDR3 region: CASSSDHGGAYGYTF. In nucleotides, the CDR3 is TGTGCCAGCAGCTCCGACCATGGGGGGGCGTATGGCTACACCTTC.

This clonotype was detected ten times or more. The chain combines TRBV12-3 or TRBV12-4 with TRBJ1-1; D remains unclear. CDR3 length: 14 amino acids. Trimming removed 6 bases from V and 0 bases from J, with 11 bases in between. CDR3 nucleotide sequence: TGTGCCAGCAGCGACGGTGCGGTGAACACTGAAGCTTTCTTT. Amino acid sequence: CASSDGAVNTEAFF.

This clonotype was seen repeatedly, ten times or more. The V call is TRBV7-2, the J call TRBJ2-2, with TRBD2 matching over 9 bases. CDR1 and CDR2 from the germline V gene are SGHTA and FQGNSA. V lost 1 base, J lost 3 bases, and 6 bases stayed unmatched. This CDR3 is 17 amino acids long. The CDR3 coding sequence is TGTGCCAGCAGCTTAGAGGGTAGCGGGAGCGACACCGGGGAGCTGTTTTTT. Its protein is CASSLEGSGSDTGELFF.

The chain links TRBV30 to TRBJ2-2; 10 bases fit TRBD2. Unmatched junction bases numbered 9, after V lost 8 bases and J lost 0 bases. The CDR3 is 16 amino acids. The germline V gene encodes CDR1 GTSNPN and CDR2 SVGIG (reference sequence). The CDR3 nucleotides read TGTGCCCTACGGGGAGCGGGAGGGCCGAACACCGGGGAGCTGTTTTTT. It translates to CALRGAGGPNTGELFF.